A selection of T cell receptor beta chains follows, all from one sample in a study of shared clonotypes between healthy human individuals. Generated by immunoSEQ multiplex PCR, the TCRdb table keeps only in-frame clones and is missing some. The data show hundreds of thousands of clones, with just over 95% seen just once and about 0.22% held by the top ten. Material: naive CD8+ T cells sorted from blood. Every receptor here comes from a man aged 30 to 45 in good health. The CDR3 runs from the conserved cysteine through the conserved F or W. Each record gives: V gene, clone size, D gene, J gene, CDR3 DNA, CDR3 protein. D genes are given only for firm matches. Size is omitted from some rows. Given values are once, few, many or a class for expanded clones.

v_call: TRBV6-5
clone_size: NA
d_call: NA
j_call: TRBJ2-7
cdr3_nt: TGTGCCAGCAAGGGAACTGGGTACGAGCAGTACTTC
cdr3_aa: CASKGTGYEQYF

v_call: TRBV5-5
clone_size: NA
d_call: NA
j_call: TRBJ2-2
cdr3_nt: TGTGCCAGCAGCTTGAGGGGCAGGGCCGGTACCGGGGAGCTGTTTTTT
cdr3_aa: CASSLRGRAGTGELFF

v_call: TRBV6-7
clone_size: NA
d_call: NA
j_call: TRBJ1-4
cdr3_nt: TGTGCCAAGAGGGGGGGTAGAAGCGAAAAACTGTTTTTT
cdr3_aa: CAKRGGRSEKLFF

v_call: TRBV5-4
clone_size: NA
d_call: TRBD2
j_call: TRBJ2-1
cdr3_nt: TGTGCCAGCAGCACGAGACTAGCGGGAGCCTCCTACAATGAGCAGTTCTTC
cdr3_aa: CASSTRLAGASYNEQFF

v_call: TRBV4-2
clone_size: NA
d_call: TRBD2
j_call: TRBJ2-1
cdr3_nt: TGTGCCAGCAGCCAAGTGGGGCTAGCGGGATTCAATGAGCAGTTCTTC
cdr3_aa: CASSQVGLAGFNEQFF

v_call: TRBV7-9
clone_size: NA
d_call: NA
j_call: TRBJ2-7
cdr3_nt: TGTGCCAGCAGCTCCACGGGACTCTCTTTACGGGAGCAGTACTTC
cdr3_aa: CASSSTGLSLREQYF

v_call: TRBV7-2
clone_size: NA
d_call: TRBD2
j_call: TRBJ2-5
cdr3_nt: TGTGCCAGCTCGACGGGGACTAGCGGGAGGGACGCAGAGACCCAGTACTTC
cdr3_aa: CASSTGTSGRDAETQYF

v_call: TRBV28
clone_size: NA
d_call: TRBD1
j_call: TRBJ1-1
cdr3_nt: TGTGCCAGCAAAAGAACAGGGGGCGCCGTCTGGGGCACTGAAGCTTTCTTT
cdr3_aa: CASKRTGGAVWGTEAFF

v_call: TRBV27
clone_size: NA
d_call: TRBD2
j_call: TRBJ2-4
cdr3_nt: TGTGCCAGCAGTTCCTTGTTTAGCGGGAGCGGCAAAAACATTCAGTACTTC
cdr3_aa: CASSSLFSGSGKNIQYF

v_call: TRBV28
clone_size: NA
d_call: NA
j_call: TRBJ2-3
cdr3_nt: TGTGCCAGCAGCCTCGTAGACGGGGCTGGAGGAGATACGCAGTATTTT
cdr3_aa: CASSLVDGAGGDTQYF

v_call: TRBV28
clone_size: NA
d_call: NA
j_call: TRBJ1-1
cdr3_nt: TGTGCCAGCAGTTTAGTCGGAATCACTAACACTGAAGCTTTCTTT
cdr3_aa: CASSLVGITNTEAFF

v_call: TRBV7-6
clone_size: NA
d_call: TRBD1
j_call: TRBJ1-1
cdr3_nt: TGTGCCAGCAGCCGGGACAGGGGGAACACTGAAGCTTTCTTT
cdr3_aa: CASSRDRGNTEAFF

v_call: TRBV6-5
clone_size: NA
d_call: NA
j_call: TRBJ2-5
cdr3_nt: TGTGCCAGCAGTTACAATGCAGGGGAGACCCAGTACTTC
cdr3_aa: CASSYNAGETQYF

v_call: TRBV7-8
clone_size: NA
d_call: NA
j_call: TRBJ1-4
cdr3_nt: TGTGCCAGCAGCGATCGAATGGGGGGGCGCGGTGAAAAACTGTTTTTT
cdr3_aa: CASSDRMGGRGEKLFF

v_call: TRBV5-4
clone_size: NA
d_call: NA
j_call: TRBJ2-1
cdr3_nt: TGTGCCAGCAGCTTAGGGGGACTTTCTTACAATGAGCAGTTCTTC
cdr3_aa: CASSLGGLSYNEQFF

v_call: TRBV30
clone_size: NA
d_call: TRBD1
j_call: TRBJ2-7
cdr3_nt: TGTGCCTGGGGTCCCGGGACAGGGTACGAGCAGTACTTC
cdr3_aa: CAWGPGTGYEQYF

v_call: TRBV7-3
clone_size: NA
d_call: TRBD2
j_call: TRBJ2-1
cdr3_nt: TGTGCCAGCAGCTTGGCGGGAGGGTCCGATGAGCAGTTCTTC
cdr3_aa: CASSLAGGSDEQFF

v_call: TRBV6-5
clone_size: NA
d_call: NA
j_call: TRBJ2-7
cdr3_nt: TGTGCCAGCAGTTACTCTGCAGGAGCCTACGAGCAGTACTTC
cdr3_aa: CASSYSAGAYEQYF

v_call: TRBV6-1
clone_size: NA
d_call: TRBD1
j_call: TRBJ2-7
cdr3_nt: TGTGCCAGCAGGAAAGGGACAGGATTCTACGAGCAGTACTTC
cdr3_aa: CASRKGTGFYEQYF

v_call: TRBV18
clone_size: NA
d_call: NA
j_call: TRBJ1-1
cdr3_nt: TGTGCCAGCTCACCATGGTCCCTGAACACTGAAGCTTTCTTT
cdr3_aa: CASSPWSLNTEAFF

v_call: TRBV7-9
clone_size: NA
d_call: NA
j_call: TRBJ2-3
cdr3_nt: TGTGCCAGCAGCTTAGGGGTCGAAGATACGCAGTATTTT
cdr3_aa: CASSLGVEDTQYF

v_call: TRBV10-1
clone_size: NA
d_call: NA
j_call: TRBJ2-7
cdr3_nt: TGCGCCAGCAGTGGGCTCGAGGGCTACGAGCAGTACTTC
cdr3_aa: CASSGLEGYEQYF

v_call: TRBV27
clone_size: NA
d_call: TRBD2
j_call: TRBJ2-3
cdr3_nt: TGTGCCAGCAGTCCAGGACTAGAATTTAAGCATTTT
cdr3_aa: CASSPGLEFKHF

v_call: TRBV28
clone_size: NA
d_call: NA
j_call: TRBJ1-1
cdr3_nt: TGTGCCAGCAGCCTCAGAACCATGAACACTGAAGCTTTCTTT
cdr3_aa: CASSLRTMNTEAFF

v_call: TRBV14
clone_size: NA
d_call: NA
j_call: TRBJ2-3
cdr3_nt: TGTGCCAGCAGCCAACTTGATACTAGTGAGGAAACAGATACGCAGTATTTT
cdr3_aa: CASSQLDTSEETDTQYF

v_call: TRBV28
clone_size: NA
d_call: NA
j_call: TRBJ1-5
cdr3_nt: TGTGCCAGCAGTCTCCGGGGGAACAATCAGCCCCAGCATTTT
cdr3_aa: CASSLRGNNQPQHF

v_call: TRBV4-1
clone_size: once
d_call: NA
j_call: TRBJ2-7
cdr3_nt: TGCGCCAGCAGCCAAGATGAGGGGCTCCGCGAGCAGTACTTC
cdr3_aa: CASSQDEGLREQYF

v_call: TRBV6-5
clone_size: NA
d_call: NA
j_call: TRBJ2-7
cdr3_nt: TGTGCCAGCAGCCCCCGGGTCTCCTCCTACGAGCAGTACTTC
cdr3_aa: CASSPRVSSYEQYF

v_call: TRBV28
clone_size: once
d_call: NA
j_call: TRBJ2-7
cdr3_nt: TGTGCCAGCAGTCCCGGACAGGGAGGGATCCACGAGCAGTACTTC
cdr3_aa: CASSPGQGGIHEQYF

v_call: TRBV2
clone_size: NA
d_call: TRBD1
j_call: TRBJ1-2
cdr3_nt: TGTGCCAGCAGTTTTTTTCAGGGGGCGCGGAAATATGGCTACACCTTC
cdr3_aa: CASSFFQGARKYGYTF

v_call: TRBV10-1
clone_size: NA
d_call: NA
j_call: TRBJ2-1
cdr3_nt: TGCGCCAGCAGTGAGAGGAGCGGGTCCTACAATGAGCAGTTCTTC
cdr3_aa: CASSERSGSYNEQFF

v_call: TRBV4-1
clone_size: NA
d_call: TRBD2
j_call: TRBJ2-7
cdr3_nt: TGCGCCAGCAGCCCAGGACTAGCGGGAGTCTACGAGCAGTACTTC
cdr3_aa: CASSPGLAGVYEQYF

v_call: TRBV2
clone_size: once
d_call: NA
j_call: TRBJ2-5
cdr3_nt: TGTGCCAGCAGTGAAGAAGGGGGACAAGAGACCCAGTACTTC
cdr3_aa: CASSEEGGQETQYF

v_call: TRBV29-1
clone_size: NA
d_call: TRBD2
j_call: TRBJ2-7
cdr3_nt: TGCAGCGTTAGCGGGAGAACGTCCTACGAGCAGTACTTC
cdr3_aa: CSVSGRTSYEQYF

v_call: TRBV11-2
clone_size: NA
d_call: TRBD2
j_call: TRBJ2-2
cdr3_nt: TGTGCCAGCAGCTCAAGACTAGCAGAGAACACCGGGGAGCTGTTTTTT
cdr3_aa: CASSSRLAENTGELFF

v_call: TRBV2
clone_size: NA
d_call: NA
j_call: TRBJ1-1
cdr3_nt: TGTGCCACTCGAGGGGGTTACACTGAAGCTTTCTTT
cdr3_aa: CATRGGYTEAFF

v_call: TRBV4-1
clone_size: NA
d_call: TRBD1
j_call: TRBJ2-1
cdr3_nt: TGCGCCAGCAGCCAAGAAAGGGGGACAGGGAGGGATGAGCAGTTCTTC
cdr3_aa: CASSQERGTGRDEQFF

v_call: TRBV6-5
clone_size: NA
d_call: NA
j_call: TRBJ2-7
cdr3_nt: TGTGCCAGCGGTCTACCCTACGAGCAGTACTTC
cdr3_aa: CASGLPYEQYF

v_call: TRBV7-6
clone_size: NA
d_call: NA
j_call: TRBJ2-7
cdr3_nt: TGTGCCAGCAGCTTAGCGTTTGGTCAGGACGAGCAGTACTTC
cdr3_aa: CASSLAFGQDEQYF

v_call: TRBV19
clone_size: NA
d_call: NA
j_call: TRBJ2-7
cdr3_nt: TGTGCCAGTAGTCCATTTGGGGGTACCTACGAGCAGTACTTC
cdr3_aa: CASSPFGGTYEQYF

v_call: TRBV5-1
clone_size: once
d_call: TRBD1
j_call: TRBJ1-3
cdr3_nt: TGCGCCAGCAGCAACCGACAGGGATTCTCTGGAAACACCATATATTTT
cdr3_aa: CASSNRQGFSGNTIYF

v_call: TRBV5-1
clone_size: NA
d_call: NA
j_call: TRBJ1-2
cdr3_nt: TGCGCCAGCAGCTTGGCAGCGGGAAACTATGGCTACACCTTC
cdr3_aa: CASSLAAGNYGYTF

v_call: TRBV2
clone_size: NA
d_call: NA
j_call: TRBJ2-2
cdr3_nt: TGTGCCAGCATAAGTACGCGGGCCGGGGAGCTGTTTTTT
cdr3_aa: CASISTRAGELFF

v_call: TRBV28
clone_size: NA
d_call: NA
j_call: TRBJ1-2
cdr3_nt: TGTGCCAGCAGTTTAGACGGGGTTTGGAACTATGGCTACACCTTC
cdr3_aa: CASSLDGVWNYGYTF

v_call: TRBV27
clone_size: NA
d_call: TRBD1
j_call: TRBJ2-3
cdr3_nt: TGTGCCAGCAGTCCCCCCGGGACAGGCACAGATACGCAGTATTTT
cdr3_aa: CASSPPGTGTDTQYF

v_call: TRBV29-1
clone_size: NA
d_call: NA
j_call: TRBJ2-3
cdr3_nt: TGCAGCGTTGACCCGGGCACAGATACGCAGTATTTT
cdr3_aa: CSVDPGTDTQYF

v_call: TRBV21-1
clone_size: NA
d_call: NA
j_call: TRBJ2-3
cdr3_nt: TGTGCCAGCAGCACAGTAGCGGGAGGTGGGACAGATACGCAGTATTTT
cdr3_aa: CASSTVAGGGTDTQYF

v_call: TRBV5-1
clone_size: NA
d_call: NA
j_call: TRBJ1-1
cdr3_nt: TGCGCCAGCAGCTTCCCGACAGAGGGCAGGGGGAACACTGAAGCTTTCTTT
cdr3_aa: CASSFPTEGRGNTEAFF

v_call: TRBV7-3
clone_size: NA
d_call: NA
j_call: TRBJ2-1
cdr3_nt: TGTGCCAGCAGCGCAGAGGGACGGAGTGCGCAGTTCTTC
cdr3_aa: CASSAEGRSAQFF

v_call: TRBV4-1
clone_size: NA
d_call: NA
j_call: TRBJ2-7
cdr3_nt: TGCGCCAGCAGCCAAGAGGAGACGGGCCACACTTACTACGAGCAGTACTTC
cdr3_aa: CASSQEETGHTYYEQYF

v_call: TRBV27
clone_size: NA
d_call: TRBD2
j_call: TRBJ2-3
cdr3_nt: TGTGCCAGCAGTTTGGCACTAGCGGGCACAGATACGCAGTATTTT
cdr3_aa: CASSLALAGTDTQYF

v_call: TRBV27
clone_size: NA
d_call: TRBD2
j_call: TRBJ2-1
cdr3_nt: TGTGCCAGTACTAGCGGAACCTACAATGAGCAGTTCTTC
cdr3_aa: CASTSGTYNEQFF

v_call: TRBV5-6
clone_size: NA
d_call: TRBD1
j_call: TRBJ2-1
cdr3_nt: TGTGCCAGCGTACCGACAGGGTTGGGTAATGAGCAGTTCTTC
cdr3_aa: CASVPTGLGNEQFF

v_call: TRBV27
clone_size: NA
d_call: NA
j_call: TRBJ1-2
cdr3_nt: TGTGCCAGCAGTTTATCCCCACCTACTAACTATGGCTACACCTTC
cdr3_aa: CASSLSPPTNYGYTF

v_call: TRBV5-1
clone_size: few
d_call: NA
j_call: TRBJ1-4
cdr3_nt: TGCGCCTGGGCGGAACTGTTTTTT
cdr3_aa: CAWAELFF